Below are 3 T cell receptor beta chains sequenced from a single sample in a study of T-cell reconstitution after alpha-beta-depleted transplantation in children. Unique molecular identifiers were used to barcode this TCRbeta library. One entry per CDR3 protein, called by TCRdb with MiXCR from the PCR reads. The data hold approximately 400,000 distinct CDR3 sequences, with 16% observed a single time. The material sequenced was PBMCs, mostly from graft donor cells, taken 360 days after TCRalphabeta/CD19-depleted stem cell transplant. The source of these receptors is a boy younger than two who had a stem cell transplant for Wiskott-Aldrich syndrome, so the T cells may come from the graft donor.

The chain recombines TRBV12-3 or TRBV12-4 with TRBJ2-7, with D perhaps TRBD1 (5 bases). The CDR3 is 15 residues long. V lost 6 bases to trimming and J lost 0 bases, with 15 bases between them. CDR3 protein: CASRSPTVPSYEQYF. CDR3 coding DNA: TGTGCCAGCAGGTCCCCGACAGTCCCCTCCTACGAGCAGTACTTC.

The V gene is TRBV20-1, the J gene TRBJ1-2; D is ambiguous. Per germline, CDR1 DFQATT and CDR2 SNEGSKA (reference sequence). V shed 3 bases and J shed 1 base, with 12 bases lying between them. The CDR3 sequence is 14 residues long. The CDR3 reads CSARTATLNYGYTF. In DNA, the CDR3 is TGCAGTGCTAGGACGGCAACTCTTAACTATGGCTACACCTTC.

A word on this clonotype: The conserved phenylalanine or tryptophan is not found at the CDR3 terminus, so this likely reflects a read error. The limits of the CDR3 on the DNA are not certain, so only TCRdb's listed CDR3 is given. V usage is TRBV4-2 and J usage is TRBJ1-6; the DNA was not compared with TRBD1, the D call given in the table. Germline V gene sequence: CDR1 LGHNA, CDR2 YNFKEQ. The CDR3 is 17 residues long, ends included. The CDR3 loop is CASSQDACPGTAIFNLG.